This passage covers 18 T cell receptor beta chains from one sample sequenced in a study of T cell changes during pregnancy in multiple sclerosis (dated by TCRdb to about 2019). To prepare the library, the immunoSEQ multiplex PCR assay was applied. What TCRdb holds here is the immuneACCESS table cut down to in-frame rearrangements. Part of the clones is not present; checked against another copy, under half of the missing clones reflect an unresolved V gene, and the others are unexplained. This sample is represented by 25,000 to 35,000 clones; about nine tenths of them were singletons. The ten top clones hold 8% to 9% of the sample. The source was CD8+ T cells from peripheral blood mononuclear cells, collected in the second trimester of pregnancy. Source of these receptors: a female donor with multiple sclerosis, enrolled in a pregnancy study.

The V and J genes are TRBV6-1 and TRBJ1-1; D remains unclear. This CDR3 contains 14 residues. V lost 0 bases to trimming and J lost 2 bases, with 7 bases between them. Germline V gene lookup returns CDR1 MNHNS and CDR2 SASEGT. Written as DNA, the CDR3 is TGTGCCAGCAGTGAAGCACCAGAAAACACTGAAGCTTTCTTT. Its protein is CASSEAPENTEAFF.

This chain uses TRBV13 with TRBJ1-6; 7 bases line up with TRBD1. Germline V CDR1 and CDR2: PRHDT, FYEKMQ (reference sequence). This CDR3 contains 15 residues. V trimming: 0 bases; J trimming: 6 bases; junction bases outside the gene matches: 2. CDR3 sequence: CASSLGAGGNSPLHF. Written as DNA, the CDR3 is TGTGCCAGCAGCTTAGGGGCAGGGGGTAATTCACCCCTCCACTTT. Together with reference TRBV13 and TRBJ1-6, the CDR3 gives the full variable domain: AAGVIQSPRHLIKEKRETATLKCYPIPRHDTVYWYQQGPGQDPQFLISFYEKMQSDKGSIPDRFSAQQFSDYHSELNMSSLELGDSALYFCASSLGAGGNSPLHFGNGTRLTVT.

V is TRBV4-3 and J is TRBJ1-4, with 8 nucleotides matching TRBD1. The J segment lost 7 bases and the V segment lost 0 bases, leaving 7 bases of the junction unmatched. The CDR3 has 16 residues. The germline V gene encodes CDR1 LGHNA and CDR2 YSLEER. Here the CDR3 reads CASSQEAPGGSEKLFF. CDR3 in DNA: TGCGCCAGCAGCCAAGAGGCCCCAGGGGGCAGTGAAAAACTGTTTTTT.

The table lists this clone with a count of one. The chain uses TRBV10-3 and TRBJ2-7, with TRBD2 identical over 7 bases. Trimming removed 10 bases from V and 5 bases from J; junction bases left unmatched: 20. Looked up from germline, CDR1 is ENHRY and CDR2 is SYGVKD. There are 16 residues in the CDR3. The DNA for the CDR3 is TGTGCCACCGCGAGTGGATCGGGGGGAAGGTCAGACGAGCAGTACTTC. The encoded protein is CATASGSGGRSDEQYF.

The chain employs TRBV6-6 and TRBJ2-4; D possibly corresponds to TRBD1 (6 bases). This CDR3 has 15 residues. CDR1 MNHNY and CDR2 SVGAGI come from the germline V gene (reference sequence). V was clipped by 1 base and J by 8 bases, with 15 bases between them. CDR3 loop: CASSYFRDTWDIQYF. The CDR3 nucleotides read TGTGCCAGCAGTTACTTCCGGGACACATGGGACATTCAGTACTTC.

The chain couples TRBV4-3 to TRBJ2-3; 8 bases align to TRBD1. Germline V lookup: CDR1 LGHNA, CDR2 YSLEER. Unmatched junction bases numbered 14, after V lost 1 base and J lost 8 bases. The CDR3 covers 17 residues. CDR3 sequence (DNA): TGCGCCAGCAGCCAAGGAAGCGGCAGGGGGCGGATGGGTACGCAGTATTTT. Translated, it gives CASSQGSGRGRMGTQYF.

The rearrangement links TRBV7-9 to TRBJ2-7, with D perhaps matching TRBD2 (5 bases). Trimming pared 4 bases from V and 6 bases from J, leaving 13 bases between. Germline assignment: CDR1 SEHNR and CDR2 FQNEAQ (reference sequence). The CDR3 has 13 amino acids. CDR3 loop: CASSSWTSPEQYF. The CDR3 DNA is TGTGCCAGCAGCTCATGGACTTCCCCCGAGCAGTACTTC.

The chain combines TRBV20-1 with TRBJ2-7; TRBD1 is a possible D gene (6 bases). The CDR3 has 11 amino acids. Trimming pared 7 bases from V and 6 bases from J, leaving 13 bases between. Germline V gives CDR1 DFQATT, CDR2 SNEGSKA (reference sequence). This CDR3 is CSGRQGREQYF. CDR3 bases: TGCAGTGGACGGCAGGGGCGCGAGCAGTACTTC.

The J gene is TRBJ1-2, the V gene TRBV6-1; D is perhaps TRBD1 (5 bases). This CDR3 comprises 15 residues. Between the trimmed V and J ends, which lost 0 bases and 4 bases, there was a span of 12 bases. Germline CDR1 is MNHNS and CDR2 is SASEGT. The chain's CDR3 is CASSEAGEGPYGYTF. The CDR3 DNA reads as TGTGCCAGCAGTGAAGCTGGGGAGGGACCCTATGGCTACACCTTC.

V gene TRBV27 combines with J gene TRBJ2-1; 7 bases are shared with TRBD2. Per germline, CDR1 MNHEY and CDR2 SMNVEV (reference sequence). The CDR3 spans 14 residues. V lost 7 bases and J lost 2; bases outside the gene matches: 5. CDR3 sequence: CASTRGGAYNEQFF. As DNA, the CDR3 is TGTGCCAGCACTCGTGGGGGGGCCTACAATGAGCAGTTCTTC.

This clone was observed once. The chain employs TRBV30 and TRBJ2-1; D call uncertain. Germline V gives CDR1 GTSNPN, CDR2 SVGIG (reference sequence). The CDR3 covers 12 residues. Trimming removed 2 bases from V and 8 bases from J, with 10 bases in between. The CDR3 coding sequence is TGTGCCTGGAGTCTTAGATCGGATGAGCAGTTCTTC. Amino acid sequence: CAWSLRSDEQFF.

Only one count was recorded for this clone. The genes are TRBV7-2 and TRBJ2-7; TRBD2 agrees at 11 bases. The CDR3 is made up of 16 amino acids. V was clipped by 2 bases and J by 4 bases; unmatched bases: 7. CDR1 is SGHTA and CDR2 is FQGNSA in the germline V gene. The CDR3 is CASSLIGLAGGYEQYF. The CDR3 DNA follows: TGTGCCAGCAGCTTAATCGGTCTAGCGGGGGGATACGAGCAGTACTTC.

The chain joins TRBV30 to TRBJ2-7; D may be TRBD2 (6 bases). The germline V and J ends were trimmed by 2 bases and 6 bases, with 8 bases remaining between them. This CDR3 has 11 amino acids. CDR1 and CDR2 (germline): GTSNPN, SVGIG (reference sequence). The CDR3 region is CAWSWRGEQYF. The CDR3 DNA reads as TGTGCCTGGAGTTGGAGGGGCGAGCAGTACTTC.

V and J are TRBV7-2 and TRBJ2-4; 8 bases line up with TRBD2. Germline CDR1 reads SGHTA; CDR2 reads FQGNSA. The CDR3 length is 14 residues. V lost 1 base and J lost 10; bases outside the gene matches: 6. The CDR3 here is CASSLEGGGTIQYF. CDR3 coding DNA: TGTGCCAGCAGCTTAGAGGGCGGGGGGACAATTCAGTACTTC.

For the CDR3, the DNA is TGTGCCAGCAGCTGGGCGGGGGGGCCAGGCAATGAGCAGTTCTTC. This codes for CASSWAGGPGNEQFF. This chain uses TRBV5-6 with TRBJ2-1; 9 nucleotides agree with TRBD2. Germline V gene sequence: CDR1 SGHDT, CDR2 YYEEEE. V lost 3 bases to trimming and J lost 6 bases; unmatched junction nucleotides: 7. The CDR3 contains 15 residues.

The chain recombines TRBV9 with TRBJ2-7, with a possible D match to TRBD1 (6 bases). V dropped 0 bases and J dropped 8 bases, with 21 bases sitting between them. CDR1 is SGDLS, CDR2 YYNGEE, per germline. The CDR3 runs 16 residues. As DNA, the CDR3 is TGTGCCAGCAGCGTAGGACCTCCCGGGACACCTAGCCAGCAGTACTTC. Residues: CASSVGPPGTPSQQYF.

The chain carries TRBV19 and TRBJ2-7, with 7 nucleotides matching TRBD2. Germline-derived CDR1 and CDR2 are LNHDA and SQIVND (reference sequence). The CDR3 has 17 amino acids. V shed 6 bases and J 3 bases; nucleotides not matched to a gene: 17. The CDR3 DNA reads TGTGCCAGTAGATCCGGAGGACTAGTCTACCCCTGCTACGAGCAGTACTTC. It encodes CASRSGGLVYPCYEQYF.

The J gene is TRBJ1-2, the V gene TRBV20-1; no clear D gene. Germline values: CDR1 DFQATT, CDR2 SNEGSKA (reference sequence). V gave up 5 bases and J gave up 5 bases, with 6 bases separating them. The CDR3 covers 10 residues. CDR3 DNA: TGCAGTGCTGAAGAGTATGGCTACACCTTC. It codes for CSAEEYGYTF.